These T cell receptor beta chains were read from a single sample in a study of blood T cell repertoires in COVID-19. TCRdb's table, derived via immunoSEQ multiplex PCR, lists solely in-frame clones and lacks some. This sample has 150,000 to 190,000 clones; 76% occur once, and the top ten carry 3.7%. Input material: peripheral blood. These receptors all come from a woman older than 75 with acute or convalescent COVID-19. Each CDR3 is given with its conserved first and last residue. A D gene is named only where the DNA matches it firmly. A row's size may be missing; if present it is once, few, many or a size class.

clone_size j_call v_call d_call cdr3_nt cdr3_aa
. TRBJ1-3 TRBV29-1 . TGCAGCTTCGAGGGCTCTGGAAACACCATATATTTT CSFEGSGNTIYF
. TRBJ2-2 TRBV19 TRBD2 TGTGCCAGTAAACTAGCGGGAGTTTCACTTGTCGGGGAGCTGTTTTTT CASKLAGVSLVGELFF
. TRBJ2-2 TRBV2 TRBD1 TGTGCCAGCAGGGGGACAGAGTCGAACACCGGGGAGCTGTTTTTT CASRGTESNTGELFF
. TRBJ2-5 TRBV3-1/TRBV3-2 TRBD1 TGTGCCAGCAGCCAGGTCGGACAGGGGAGAGAGACCCAGTACTTC CASSQVGQGRETQYF
. TRBJ1-2 TRBV5-4 TRBD1 TGTGCCAGCAGCTTACAGGGGGCTGGTGGCTACACCTTC CASSLQGAGGYTF
. TRBJ1-5 TRBV7-6 . TGTGCCAGCAGCTTAGGAGGAGTCAATCAGCCCCAGCATTTT CASSLGGVNQPQHF
. TRBJ1-1 TRBV15 TRBD1 TGTGCCACCAACTCAGGGGGCGCGGGGAACACTGAAGCTTTCTTT CATNSGGAGNTEAFF
. TRBJ2-1 TRBV3-1/TRBV3-2 TRBD2 TGTGCCAGCAGCCAAGAAGGTCTAGCGGGAGGGCCTAGCTCCTACAATGAGCAGTTCTTC CASSQEGLAGGPSSYNEQFF
. TRBJ2-1 TRBV27 . TGTGCCAGCAAAACTTACAGGGAGAGGTCCTACAATGAGCAGTTCTTC CASKTYRERSYNEQFF
. TRBJ2-5 TRBV9 TRBD2 TGTGCCAGCAGCGTAGCGTCCAGCGGGGGGTTAGAGACCCAGTACTTC CASSVASSGGLETQYF
. TRBJ2-1 TRBV3-1/TRBV3-2 . TGTGCCAGCAGCCAGACTAGCAATGAGCAGTTCTTC CASSQTSNEQFF
. TRBJ2-5 TRBV18 . TGTGCCAGCTCACCACAGGGGCAACAAGAGACCCAGTACTTC CASSPQGQQETQYF
once TRBJ1-5 TRBV27 . TGTGCCAGCAGTTTAGGCCCCATGACAGGTGGCAATCAGCCCCAGCATTTT CASSLGPMTGGNQPQHF
. TRBJ2-7 TRBV9 . TGTGCCAGCAGCGTAGCGTCGAGCTCCTACGAGCAGTACTTC CASSVASSSYEQYF
. TRBJ2-7 TRBV18 TRBD2 TGTGCCAGCTCACCTTGGCGGGAGTCAAACCACGAGCAGTACTTC CASSPWRESNHEQYF
. TRBJ2-5 TRBV6-1 . TGTGCCAGCAGTGAACTTTACAGCCAAGAGACCCAGTACTTC CASSELYSQETQYF
once TRBJ2-2 TRBV19 . TGTGCCAGTAGTATAGCTCAGATGGGCGCCGGGGAGCTGTTTTTT CASSIAQMGAGELFF
. TRBJ1-2 TRBV6-6 . TGTGCCAGCAGTTACCGGGGGGGGCTTAACTATGGCTACACCTTC CASSYRGGLNYGYTF
. TRBJ1-5 TRBV5-6 . TGTGCCAGCAGCTTGGTAGGAGGGGACGATCAGCCCCAGCATTTT CASSLVGGDDQPQHF
once TRBJ1-2 TRBV9 TRBD1 TGTGCCAGCAGCTTCGGGACAGGGGACTATGGCTACACCTTC CASSFGTGDYGYTF
. TRBJ2-6 TRBV5-6 TRBD1 TGTGCCAGCAGCAAAGACAGGGTTGGGGCCAACGTCCTGACTTTC CASSKDRVGANVLTF
. TRBJ2-7 TRBV7-9 . TGTGCCAGCAGTCCGGCGGGGAGCCTCTACGAGCAGTACTTC CASSPAGSLYEQYF
. TRBJ1-6 TRBV5-4 . TGTGCCAGCAGCTTGGGAGGACGGGGGGATAATTCACCCCTCCACTTT CASSLGGRGDNSPLHF
. TRBJ1-1 TRBV7-9 TRBD1 TGTGCCAGCAGCTTGGTTCGGACAGGGGGCACTGAAGCTTTCTTT CASSLVRTGGTEAFF
few TRBJ2-7 TRBV9 TRBD2 TGTGCCAGCAGCGTAGGTAGCGGGAGTCGGTACGAGCAGTACTTC CASSVGSGSRYEQYF
. TRBJ1-2 TRBV27 TRBD1 TGTGCCAGCAGTTTATCGAACAGGGGTTACTATGGCTACACCTTC CASSLSNRGYYGYTF
. TRBJ1-5 TRBV7-8 . TGTGCCAGCAGCTTAGCGACTATTTATCAGCCCCAGCATTTT CASSLATIYQPQHF
. TRBJ2-5 TRBV7-2 TRBD2 TGTGCCTGCGTTAGCGGGAGTCGGAGGACCCAGTACTTC CACVSGSRRTQYF
once TRBJ1-2 TRBV6-5 . TGTGCCAGCAGGGGAGGGGGAACCGCGCTGGGCGGCTACACCTTC CASRGGGTALGGYTF
. TRBJ1-1 TRBV27 . TGTGCCAGCAGTTTTAGCACCTTGGGGAACACTGAAGCTTTCTTT CASSFSTLGNTEAFF
. TRBJ1-2 TRBV19 . TGTGCCAGTAGTATAGATGATACAGGGAGTAGCTACACCTTC CASSIDDTGSSYTF
. TRBJ1-1 TRBV2 TRBD1 TGTGCCAGCAGTGAATCGACAGGGGGGACGAACACTGAAGCTTTCTTT CASSESTGGTNTEAFF
. TRBJ2-5 TRBV11-2 . TGTGCCAGCAGCTTAGAATTCGGGTCGGCTAGCGTAAAGACCCAGTACTTC CASSLEFGSASVKTQYF
. TRBJ1-3 TRBV9 . TGTGCCAGCAGCGAGACGGACAGTTCTGGAAACACCATATATTTT CASSETDSSGNTIYF
. TRBJ2-3 TRBV11-2 TRBD2 TGTGCCAGCAGCTTAATGGGGGGGGCAGATACGCAGTATTTT CASSLMGGADTQYF
few TRBJ1-1 TRBV9 . TGTGCCAGCAGCGTAGCTCAGTGGAACACTGAAGCTTTCTTT CASSVAQWNTEAFF
. TRBJ1-6 TRBV5-8 TRBD1 TGTGCCAGCAGCTTATACCGGACAGGGAATAATTCACCCCTCCACTTT CASSLYRTGNNSPLHF
. TRBJ2-7 TRBV2 TRBD2 TGTGCCAGCAGTGCTTCTTTGGCGGGGGTCGAGCAGTACTTC CASSASLAGVEQYF
. TRBJ2-3 TRBV30 TRBD2 TGTGCCTGGAGTGGTAGAGCGGGATTCACAGATACGCAGTATTTT CAWSGRAGFTDTQYF
. TRBJ2-1 TRBV7-6 . TGTGCCAGCAGCTTAATGTTTTCGGACAATGAGCAGTTCTTC CASSLMFSDNEQFF
. TRBJ1-2 TRBV5-6 . TGTGCCAGCAGCTTGATTGGCAGCGCGGGCGGCTACACCTTC CASSLIGSAGGYTF
. TRBJ1-2 TRBV19 . TGTGCCAGTACTAGTGACAGGAACTATGGCTACACCTTC CASTSDRNYGYTF
. TRBJ2-3 TRBV12-5 TRBD2 TGTGCTAGTGGTTTGGTACTAGCGGGGGGTCCAGATACGCAGTATTTT CASGLVLAGGPDTQYF
. TRBJ1-3 TRBV10-3 . TGTGCCACGCAACAGACAAAAGGAAACACCATATATTTT CATQQTKGNTIYF